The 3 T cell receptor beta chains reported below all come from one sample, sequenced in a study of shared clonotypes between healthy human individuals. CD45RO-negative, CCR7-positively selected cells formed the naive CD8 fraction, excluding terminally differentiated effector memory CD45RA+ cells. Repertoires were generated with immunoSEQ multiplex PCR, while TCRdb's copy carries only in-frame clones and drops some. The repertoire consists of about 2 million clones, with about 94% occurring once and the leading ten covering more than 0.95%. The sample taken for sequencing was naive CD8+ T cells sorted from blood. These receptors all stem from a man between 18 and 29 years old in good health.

This CDR3 reads CASSLQSLNTEAFF. As DNA, the CDR3 is TGTGCCAGCAGTCTACAGAGTCTGAACACTGAAGCTTTCTTT. The chain has TRBV27 and TRBJ1-1; D is ambiguous. Germline CDR1 is MNHEY and CDR2 is SMNVEV (reference sequence). The germline V and J ends were trimmed by 5 bases and 0 bases, with 10 bases remaining between them. CDR3 size: 14 residues.

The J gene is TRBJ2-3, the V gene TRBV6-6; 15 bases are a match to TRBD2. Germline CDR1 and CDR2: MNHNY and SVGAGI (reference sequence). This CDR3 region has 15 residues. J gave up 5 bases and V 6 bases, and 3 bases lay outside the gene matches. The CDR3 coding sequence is TGTGCCAGCAGGGGACTAGCGGGGGGCCTAGATACGCAGTATTTT. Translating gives CASRGLAGGLDTQYF.

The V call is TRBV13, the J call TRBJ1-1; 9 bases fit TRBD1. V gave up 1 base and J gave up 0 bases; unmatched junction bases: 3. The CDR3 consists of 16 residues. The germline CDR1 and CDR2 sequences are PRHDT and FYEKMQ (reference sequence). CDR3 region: CASSLVTGGMNTEAFF. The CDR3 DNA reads TGTGCCAGCAGCTTAGTGACAGGGGGGATGAACACTGAAGCTTTCTTT.